The T cell receptor beta chain described here comes from a study of shared clonotypes between healthy human individuals. In replicate PCRs of sorted subsets, 150 to 200 ng DNA, about 29,000 T cell genomes, was used. The protocol was immunoSEQ multiplex PCR, while the TCRdb copy is restricted to in-frame clones and leaves out a portion. Found here are 2 million to 3 million clones, 93% of them singletons; the top ten hold roughly 0.39%. Study outcomes and limitations: Relative to their counterparts shared across all four donors, non-shared clonotypes exhibited diminished generation probabilities. Donor clonotype sharing was expected to depend on sequencing depth. Though the depth was large, rarefaction showed that sorted-subset sequencing was incomplete.

The CDR3 loop spans 17 amino acids. CDR1 is SGDLS, CDR2 YYNGEE, per germline. Trimming took 0 bases from V and 7 from J; bases not matched to a gene: 14. This clone was counted once. As yet, its antigen is unknown. The sequencing input was naive CD4+ T cells from PBMCs. Regarding subset: CD45RA+ positively selected. The chain carries TRBV9 and TRBJ2-5; the match to TRBD2 covers 8 bases. The source is a man aged 18 to 29 in good health. Some clones in this sample may be carry-over from other donors' samples. The CDR3 sequence: CASSVGASPGAGGTQYF. The CDR3 DNA follows: TGTGCCAGCAGCGTAGGGGCCTCTCCAGGGGCGGGAGGGACCCAGTACTTC.